Listed below are T cell receptor beta chains from one sample, sequenced in a study of Graves' ophthalmopathy and Graves' hyperthyroidism. TCRdb independently ran MiXCR on the multiplex PCR reads; one entry per CDR3 protein. The sample lists 350,000 to 450,000 distinct CDR3 sequences; about 17% were seen once. Sequenced: peripheral blood. The receptors originated from a woman aged 18 to 35 with Graves' ophthalmopathy. Each CDR3 is given with its conserved first and last residue. D genes are given only for firm matches. Clone size is not always given. Where it is, it says once, few, many or a class for expanded clones.

cdr3_nt cdr3_aa j_call clone_size v_call d_call
TGTGCCAGCAGTTACGTGTCCCCTGGGACCTACGAGCAGTACTTC CASSYVSPGTYEQYF TRBJ2-7 many TRBV6-2/TRBV6-3 NA
TGTGCCACCAGGGGGGATTGGAGGAACACTGAAGCTTTCTTT CATRGDWRNTEAFF TRBJ1-1 many TRBV10-3 TRBD1
TGTGCCAGCAGTCCCCTCTCCATGAACACTGAAGCTTTCTTT CASSPLSMNTEAFF TRBJ1-1 few TRBV12-3/TRBV12-4 NA
TGTGCCAGCAGCGCTACGGGTTGGGGTGAAGCTTTCTTT CASSATGWGEAFF TRBJ1-1 many TRBV11-1 NA
TGTGCCAGCAGTCTAGAGGGGAGCAATCAGCCCCAGCATTTT CASSLEGSNQPQHF TRBJ1-5 many TRBV5-1 NA
TGCAGTGCCCGTGCCCAAAGGGTGGATCTGTACTTC CSARAQRVDLYF TRBJ2-7 many TRBV20-1 NA
TGTGCCAGCAGCGTAGAGGACACGTCTAACTATGGCTACACCTTC CASSVEDTSNYGYTF TRBJ1-2 many TRBV9 NA
TGTGCCACCAGCAGAGGGGAGGTAGGATCCTACGAGCAGTACTTC CATSRGEVGSYEQYF TRBJ2-7 NA TRBV15 NA
TGTGCCAGCAGTTCCGGGACAGGGCGAGAAGCGGGAGCCGGGGAGCTGTTTTTT CASSSGTGREAGAGELFF TRBJ2-2 few TRBV6-2/TRBV6-3 NA
TGTGCCAGCAGCTTAACGCGGCAGGGGGCAAGCCCGAACACCGGGGAGCTGTTTTTT CASSLTRQGASPNTGELFF TRBJ2-2 many TRBV7-3 TRBD1
TGTGCCAGCAGCTCCAGGGGGGCGAACACTGAAGCTTTCTTT CASSSRGANTEAFF TRBJ1-1 many TRBV12-3/TRBV12-4 TRBD1
TGTGCCACCAGCCAAACCACTAGCGGGGGCCATCCACGGGAGACCCAGTACTTC CATSQTTSGGHPRETQYF TRBJ2-5 many TRBV15 TRBD2
TGCAGTGCTAGAGACCCCGGGGGCCCGACCTACGAGCAGTACTTC CSARDPGGPTYEQYF TRBJ2-7 many TRBV20-1 NA
TGTGCCAGCAGTGCCTGGGAGCGCCCGGGCGAGCAGTACTTC CASSAWERPGEQYF TRBJ2-7 many TRBV27 NA